The clone carrying this T cell receptor (beta chain) was seen only a few times. The target antigen is unknown. Looked up from germline, CDR1 is MNHNY and CDR2 is SVGAGI (reference sequence). The CDR3 is made up of 14 amino acids. V lost 2 bases and J 6 bases, leaving 10 bases between the germline ends. An equimolar mix of two oligonucleotides served as the beta constant-region primer for TRBC1 and TRBC2. Ligated cDNA was amplified by four rounds of PCR with nested alpha and beta constant-region primers and SP2. Ligation attached a single-stranded oligonucleotide with a 12-nucleotide UMI and the SP2 primer to the cDNA 3' end. In TCRdb, the UMI-ligation and nested PCR reads were re-called with MiXCR into one record per CDR3 protein. This sample has 150,000 or so distinct CDR3 sequences, with approximately 22% found just once. This sample is part of a study of naive and memory T cell subsets. Notes on the study in general: Naive repertoires, especially CD8, held a few larger clonotypes, possibly memory cells re-expressing CD45RA. In naive cells, over 95% of TCR sequences were seen only once. Each distinct alpha or beta sequence counts as one clonotype.

This chain links TRBV6-6 with TRBJ2-2, with D perhaps assigned TRBD1 or TRBD2 (5 bases each). Input material: naive CD4+ T cells from blood. The sequence was obtained from a human donor in good health. Written as DNA, the CDR3 is TGTGCCAGCAGTTACGGTTGGGGGTCCGGGGAGCTGTTTTTT. This encodes CASSYGWGSGELFF.